The present T cell receptor beta chain was sequenced within a study of T cell clonotyping in hematopoietic cell transplantation. Assay used: immunoSEQ multiplex PCR; TCRdb lists only in-frame clones, some missing. The sample contains under 5,500 clones, around 91% of which appear only once. This CDR3 spans 14 amino acids. Trimming took 6 bases from V and 3 from J, leaving 15 bases between them. The TCR comes from a man aged 40-55 years in good health. Some clones in this sample may be carry-over from other donors' samples. V usage is TRBV5-3 and J usage is TRBJ1-2; D perhaps matches TRBD1 (6 bases). TRBV5-3 is an ORF, and what it does is uncertain. The specimen sequenced was peripheral blood mononuclear cells. The CDR3 sequence: CARKQRGGDYGYTF. In DNA, the CDR3 is TGTGCCAGAAAACAAAGGGGGGGAGACTATGGCTACACCTTC.